This T cell receptor (beta chain) was recovered during a study of T-cell memory formation after mild COVID-19 (dated by TCRdb to about 2021). At the level of the whole study: Most TCR sequence clusters were specific to one of the two donors. In a couple of donors, T-cell clones that expanded and contracted after mild COVID-19 were tracked by sequencing TCRalpha and TCRbeta repertoires over time. Two young, previously healthy adult volunteers, one female and one male, were included in the cohort.

From the germline V gene, CDR1 is SGHRS and CDR2 is YFSETQ. Counted from cysteine to valine, this CDR3 has 14 amino acids. This entry keeps only the CDR3 DNA: 42 bases, framed from base 1. For this chain, trimming is 4 bases at the V end and 5 bases at the J end, and the number of junction bases without a gene match is 9. Results and caveats for the whole study, not just this receptor: Whether the second-wave clones peaking on day 37 were SARS-CoV-2 specific was not confirmed. The study covered only a couple of mild cases, and larger cohorts including severe cases with pre-infection samples were considered necessary. Contracting CD4+ clones were found mainly in CM and EM memory subsets, while CD8+ clones were enriched in EMRA. Some responding clones were detected in pre-infection memory, which suggested that pre-existing cross-reactive memory T cells had joined the SARS-CoV-2 response. Clones contracting from day 15 to 85 had balanced CD4/CD8 phenotypes, while a second wave expanding from day 15 to 37 was biased towards CD4+.

Ficoll-Paque density gradient centrifugation was the method used to isolate PBMCs. With respect to this clonotype: Which antigen it targets is not known. Per-nucleotide qualities are absent, and no much larger clonotype sits a single base away.

These reads were obtained on an Illumina NovaSeq 6000. Using 5'RACE with constant-segment primers, TCRalpha and TCRbeta cDNA libraries were constructed, with sample barcodes and unique molecular identifiers added in the process. RNA was extracted from every sample with Trizol reagent. Libraries were amplified in two PCR steps, with a second sample barcode and Illumina TruSeq adapters added in the second step. Sequencing of libraries was performed on an Illumina NovaSeq with 2 x 150 bp paired-end reads. Regarding the original processing steps: Demultiplexing of reads and collapsing into UMI-guided consensus sequences were performed with migec v1.2.7. Using mixcr v2.1.11, the UMI consensuses were aligned to TRA and TRB V and J templates and assembled into clonotypes. A clonotype was counted as expanded or contracted only when both edgeR and NoisET called the clonotype significant, with the noise models trained on biological replicates. For edgeR calls, the thresholds were a false discovery rate-adjusted p below 0.01 and a log2 fold-change of 1. As an exploratory analysis of dynamics, max-normalized trajectories of the 1000 most abundant clonotypes were examined by PCA with hierarchical clustering. Separately sequenced CD4+ and CD8+ repertoires were used to assign the CD4 or CD8 phenotype of responding clones. TCRdb trimmed public reads at Q25 via fastp, called clones via MiXCR and kept in-frame beta chains. Here each entry gathers all rows of one CDR3 protein and keeps the most common genes and DNA. The V and J calls reflect TCRdb's pipeline rather than the authors' work. A total of over 70,000 distinct CDR3 sequences appear in this sample, roughly 15% of them only once. In total, the top ten clones hold around two fifths of the sample.

The sequenced sample consisted of PBMCs or a T cell subset sorted from them (not recorded which). The rearrangement joined TRBV5-1 to TRBJ2-7; 7 bases in between match TRBD2. This TCR was recovered from a man aged 18 to 30 who had mild COVID-19 (a few samples of this study predate the infection). The sample titles of this study are shuffled in the database, so cell type and time point are left out; the donor was told from shared clones. The DNA reads TGCGCCAGCAGCCCTATGGGGGGGATCAACGAGCAGTACGTC. Its amino acids are CASSPMGGINEQYV.